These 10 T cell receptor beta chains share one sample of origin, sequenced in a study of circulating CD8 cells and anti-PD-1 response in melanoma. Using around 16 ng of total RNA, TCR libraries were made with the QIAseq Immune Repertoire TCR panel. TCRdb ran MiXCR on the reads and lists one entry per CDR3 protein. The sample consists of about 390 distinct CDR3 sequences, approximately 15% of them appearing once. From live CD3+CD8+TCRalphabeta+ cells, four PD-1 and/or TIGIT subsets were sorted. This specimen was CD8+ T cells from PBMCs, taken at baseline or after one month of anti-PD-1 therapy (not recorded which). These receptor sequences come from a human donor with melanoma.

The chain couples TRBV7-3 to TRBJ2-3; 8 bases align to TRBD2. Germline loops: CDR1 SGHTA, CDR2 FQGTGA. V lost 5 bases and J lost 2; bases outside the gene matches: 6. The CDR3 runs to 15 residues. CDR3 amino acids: CASSRLASNTDTQYF. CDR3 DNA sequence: TGTGCCAGCAGCCGACTAGCGTCTAACACAGATACGCAGTATTTT.

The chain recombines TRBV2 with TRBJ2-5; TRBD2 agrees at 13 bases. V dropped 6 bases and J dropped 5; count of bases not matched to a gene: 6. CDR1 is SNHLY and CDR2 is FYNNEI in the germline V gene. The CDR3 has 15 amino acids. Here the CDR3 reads CASRRTSGRMETQYF. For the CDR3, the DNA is TGTGCCAGCAGGAGGACTAGCGGGAGAATGGAGACCCAGTACTTC.

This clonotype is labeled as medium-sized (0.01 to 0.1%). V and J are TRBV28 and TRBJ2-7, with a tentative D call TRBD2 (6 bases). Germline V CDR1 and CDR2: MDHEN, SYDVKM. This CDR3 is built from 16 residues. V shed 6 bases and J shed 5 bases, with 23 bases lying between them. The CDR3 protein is CASRPIEAGLLDEQYF. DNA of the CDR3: TGTGCCAGCAGACCAATCGAAGCGGGCCTCCTCGACGAGCAGTACTTC.

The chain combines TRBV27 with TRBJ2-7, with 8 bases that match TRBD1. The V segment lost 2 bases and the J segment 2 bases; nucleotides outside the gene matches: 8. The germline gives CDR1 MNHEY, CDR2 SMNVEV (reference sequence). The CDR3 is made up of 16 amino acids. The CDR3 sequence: CASSLHTDRVAYEQYF. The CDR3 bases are TGTGCCAGCAGTTTACATACGGACAGGGTTGCCTACGAGCAGTACTTC.

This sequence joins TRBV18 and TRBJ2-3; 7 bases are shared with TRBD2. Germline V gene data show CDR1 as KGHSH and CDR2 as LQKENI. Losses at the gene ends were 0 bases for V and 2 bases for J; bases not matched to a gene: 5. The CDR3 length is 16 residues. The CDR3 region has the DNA TGTGCCAGCTCACCACCAGCAGCGGGGCCCACAGATACGCAGTATTTT. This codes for CASSPPAAGPTDTQYF. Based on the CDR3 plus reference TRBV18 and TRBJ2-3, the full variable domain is NAGVMQNPRHLVRRRGQEARLRCSPMKGHSHVYWYRQLPEEGLKFMVYLQKENIIDESGMPKERFSAEFPKEGPSILRIQQVVRGDSAAYFCASSPPAAGPTDTQYFGPGTRLTVL.

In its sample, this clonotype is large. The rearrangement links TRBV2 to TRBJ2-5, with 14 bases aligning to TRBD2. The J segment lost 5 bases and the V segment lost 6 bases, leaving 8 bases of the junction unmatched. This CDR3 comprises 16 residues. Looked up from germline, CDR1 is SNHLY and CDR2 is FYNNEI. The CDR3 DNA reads TGTGCCAGCAGACCTGGGACTAGCGGGAGAATGGAGACCCAGTACTTC. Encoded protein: CASRPGTSGRMETQYF.

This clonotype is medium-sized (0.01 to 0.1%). The CDR3 bases are TGCAGCGTTGCGGACTCCCGATGGACCCAGTACTTC. Protein product: CSVADSRWTQYF. The chain is built from TRBV29-1 and TRBJ2-5; a weak D match, TRBD2 (5 bases). Germline V gives CDR1 SQVTM, CDR2 ANQGSEA. Deletions cut 4 bases from V and 7 bases from J, with 13 bases between. The CDR3 is made up of 12 amino acids.

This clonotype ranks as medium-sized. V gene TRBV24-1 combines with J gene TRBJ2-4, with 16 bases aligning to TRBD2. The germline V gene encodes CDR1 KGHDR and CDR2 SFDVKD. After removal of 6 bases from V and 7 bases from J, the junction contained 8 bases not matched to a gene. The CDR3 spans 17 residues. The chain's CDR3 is CATSSGTSGRAGNIQYF. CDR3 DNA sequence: TGTGCCACCAGTTCTGGGACTAGCGGGAGGGCCGGGAACATTCAGTACTTC.

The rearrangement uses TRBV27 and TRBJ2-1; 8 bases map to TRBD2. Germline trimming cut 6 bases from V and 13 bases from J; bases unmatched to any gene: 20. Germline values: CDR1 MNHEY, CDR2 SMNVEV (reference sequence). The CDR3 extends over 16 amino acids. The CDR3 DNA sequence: TGTGCCAGCAGCCAAGGACTAGCCGGATTGGAGGAGACCCAGTTCTTC. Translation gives CASSQGLAGLEETQFF.

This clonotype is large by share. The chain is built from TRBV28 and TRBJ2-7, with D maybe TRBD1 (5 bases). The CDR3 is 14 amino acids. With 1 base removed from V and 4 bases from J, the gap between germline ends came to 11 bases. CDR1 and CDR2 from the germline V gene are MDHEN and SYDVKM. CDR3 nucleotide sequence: TGTGCCAGCAGTTTATTGCAGGGCCGGTACGAGCAGTACTTC. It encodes CASSLLQGRYEQYF.